This TCR beta chain was found in a study of blood T cell repertoires in COVID-19. V trimming: 0 bases; J trimming: 6 bases; junction bases outside the gene matches: 6. This CDR3 region has 17 residues. In germline, CDR1 is LGHNA, CDR2 YNFKEQ. Measured with immunoSEQ multiplex PCR; TCRdb has only the in-frame clones, and not every one. The sample has 80,000 to 100,000 clones; 80% are singletons. The source material was peripheral blood. V gene TRBV4-2 combines with J gene TRBJ1-4; 11 bases are shared with TRBD1. This clonotype was obtained from a woman between 70 and 85 years old with acute or convalescent COVID-19. In DNA, the CDR3 is TGTGCCAGCAGCCAAGATGAGGACAGGGGGCGGTATGAAAAACTGTTTTTT. Residues: CASSQDEDRGRYEKLFF.